This is a list of T cell receptor beta chains from one sample in a study of T cells in Graves' hyperthyroidism and ophthalmopathy. TCRdb itself ran the multiplex PCR reads through MiXCR, one entry per CDR3 protein. This table holds 300,000 to 450,000 distinct CDR3 sequences, about 15% found once. Sequencing was done on a sample of blood. These receptors all stem from a woman aged 55 to 70 with Graves' hyperthyroidism. Each CDR3 is given without its conserved first and last residue.

>TRBV2|TRBJ2-3
ASRGTGAQDTQY
>TRBV19|TRBJ2-7
ASSIPGQGLVKQY
>TRBV5-1|TRBJ1-1
ASSLVTLGEGTEAF
>TRBV24-1|TRBJ2-1
ATSGSARVGYYNEQF
>TRBV29-1|TRBJ1-3
SVMSWDSHSGNTIY
>TRBV5-1|TRBJ2-1
ASSLATGSGNEQF
>TRBV11-2|TRBJ2-5
ASSLARGPMETQY
>TRBV24-1|TRBJ1-2
ATSDPRAGTYGYT
>TRBV6-1|TRBJ1-5
ASTARGNPIGQPQH
>TRBV6-1|TRBJ1-3
ASSEDFGNTIY
>TRBV28|TRBJ1-1
ASTIGGVNTEAF
>TRBV7-9|TRBJ2-5
ASSLVRAGQETQY
>TRBV7-9|TRBJ2-5
ASSLGAQQVKETQY
>TRBV7-2|TRBJ2-7
ASSWGQDYEQY
>TRBV5-1|TRBJ2-3
ASSFSLGGRAADTQY
>TRBV2|TRBJ2-5
TSTEGHQETQY
>TRBV5-1|TRBJ2-7
ASSLEDSSYEQY
>TRBV9|TRBJ2-3
ASSVSPGADTQY
>TRBV2|TRBJ2-7
ASSEMGVYEQY
>TRBV9|TRBJ1-5
ASSAAPRTGGPLPIFGNQPQH
>TRBV12-3/TRBV12-4|TRBJ2-1
ASSTGLAGGNEQF
>TRBV2|TRBJ2-3
ASSLGQGGTDTQY
>TRBV11-2|TRBJ2-1
ASSLDLGSYNEQF
>TRBV2|TRBJ2-5
ASKEGGGYQETQY
>TRBV24-1|TRBJ2-2
ATSDYTLNTGELF
>TRBV6-1|TRBJ1-2
ATSLDRVGGYT
>TRBV12-5|TRBJ2-1
ASGLGPGLAGGGVNEQF
>TRBV30|TRBJ1-1
AWGDGNTEAF
>TRBV10-3|TRBJ2-3
AIKDYRTDTQY
>TRBV27|TRBJ1-2
ASTHRRDYDYT
>TRBV7-3|TRBJ2-1
ASSKRGRDPLYEQF